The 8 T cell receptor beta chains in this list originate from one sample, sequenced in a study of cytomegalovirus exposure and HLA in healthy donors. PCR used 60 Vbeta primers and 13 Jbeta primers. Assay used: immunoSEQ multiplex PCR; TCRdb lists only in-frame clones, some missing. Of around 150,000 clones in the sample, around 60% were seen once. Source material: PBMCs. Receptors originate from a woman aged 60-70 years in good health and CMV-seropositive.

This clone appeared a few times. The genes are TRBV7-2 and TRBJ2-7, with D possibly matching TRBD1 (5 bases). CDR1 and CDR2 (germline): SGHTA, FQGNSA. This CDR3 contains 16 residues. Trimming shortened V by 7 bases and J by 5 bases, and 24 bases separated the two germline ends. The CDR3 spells CASTRQPGPSGNEQYF. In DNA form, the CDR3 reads TGTGCCAGCACCCGACAGCCCGGGCCCAGTGGGAACGAGCAGTACTTC.

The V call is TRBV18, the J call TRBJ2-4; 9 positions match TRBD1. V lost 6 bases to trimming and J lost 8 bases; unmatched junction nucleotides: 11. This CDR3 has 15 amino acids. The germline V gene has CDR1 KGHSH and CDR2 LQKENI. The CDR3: CASSLNRGPGDIQYF. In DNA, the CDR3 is TGTGCCAGCTCCCTAAACAGGGGGCCGGGGGACATTCAGTACTTC.

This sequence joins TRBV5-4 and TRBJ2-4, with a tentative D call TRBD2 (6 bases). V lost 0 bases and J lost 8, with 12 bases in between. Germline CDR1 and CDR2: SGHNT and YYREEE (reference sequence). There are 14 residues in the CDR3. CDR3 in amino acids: CASSLGGWEDIQYF. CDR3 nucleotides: TGTGCCAGCAGCTTGGGGGGATGGGAGGACATTCAGTACTTC.

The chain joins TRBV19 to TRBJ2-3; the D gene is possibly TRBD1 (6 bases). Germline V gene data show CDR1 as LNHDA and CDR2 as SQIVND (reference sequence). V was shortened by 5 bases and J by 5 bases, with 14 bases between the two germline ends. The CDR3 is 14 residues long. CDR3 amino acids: CASSAGDPGDTQYF. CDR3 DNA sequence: TGTGCCAGTAGTGCAGGGGACCCTGGAGATACGCAGTATTTT.

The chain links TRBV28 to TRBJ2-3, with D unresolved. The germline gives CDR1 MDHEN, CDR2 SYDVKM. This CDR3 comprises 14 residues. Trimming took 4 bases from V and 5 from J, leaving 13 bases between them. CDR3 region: CASSSPDSVDTQYF. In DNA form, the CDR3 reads TGTGCCAGCAGTTCCCCAGACTCGGTAGATACGCAGTATTTT.

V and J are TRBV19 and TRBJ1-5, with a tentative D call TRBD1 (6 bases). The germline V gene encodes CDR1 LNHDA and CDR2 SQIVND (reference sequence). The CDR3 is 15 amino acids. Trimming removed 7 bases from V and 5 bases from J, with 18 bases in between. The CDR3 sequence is CASTKENRDDQPQHF. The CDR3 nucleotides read TGTGCCAGTACCAAGGAAAACAGGGATGATCAGCCCCAGCATTTT.

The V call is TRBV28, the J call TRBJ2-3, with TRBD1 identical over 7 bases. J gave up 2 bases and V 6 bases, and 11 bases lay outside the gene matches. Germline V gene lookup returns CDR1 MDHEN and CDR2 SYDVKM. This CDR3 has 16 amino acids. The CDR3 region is CASRRTGQSFTDTQYF. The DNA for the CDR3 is TGTGCCAGCAGACGAACGGGACAGTCATTCACAGATACGCAGTATTTT.

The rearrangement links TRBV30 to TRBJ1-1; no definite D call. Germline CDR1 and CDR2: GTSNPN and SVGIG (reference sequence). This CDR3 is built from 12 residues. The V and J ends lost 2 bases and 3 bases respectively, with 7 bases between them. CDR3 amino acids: CAWSTAYTEAFF. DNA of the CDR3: TGTGCCTGGAGTACAGCCTACACTGAAGCTTTCTTT.